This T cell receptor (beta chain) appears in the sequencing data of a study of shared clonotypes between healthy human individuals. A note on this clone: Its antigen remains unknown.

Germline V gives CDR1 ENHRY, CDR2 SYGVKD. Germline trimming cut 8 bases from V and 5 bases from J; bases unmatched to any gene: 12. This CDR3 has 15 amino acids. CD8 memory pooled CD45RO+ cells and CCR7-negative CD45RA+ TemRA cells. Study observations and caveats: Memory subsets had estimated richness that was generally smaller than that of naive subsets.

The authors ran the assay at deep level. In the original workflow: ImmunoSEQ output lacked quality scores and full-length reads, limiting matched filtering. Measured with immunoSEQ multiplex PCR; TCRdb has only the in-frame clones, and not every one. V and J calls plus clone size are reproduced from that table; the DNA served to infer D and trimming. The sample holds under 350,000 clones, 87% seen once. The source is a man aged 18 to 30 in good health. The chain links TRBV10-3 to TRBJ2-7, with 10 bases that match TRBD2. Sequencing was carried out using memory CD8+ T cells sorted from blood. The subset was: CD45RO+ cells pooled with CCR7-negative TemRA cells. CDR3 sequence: CAIRAEREGNHEQYF. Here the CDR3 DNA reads TGTGCCATCCGGGCGGAGCGGGAGGGTAACCACGAGCAGTACTTC.